Sequencing of this T cell receptor (beta chain) was carried out in a study of T cells in Graves' hyperthyroidism and ophthalmopathy. Graves' hyperthyroidism was deemed stable given no ophthalmopathy progression within 18 months. Germline CDR1 SNHLY, CDR2 FYNNEI. The CDR3 runs 14 residues. Trimming took off 3 bases at V and 6 bases at J, with 14 bases between the two ends. RNA transcripts were the template for amplifying TCR beta CDR3 regions. Initially, a first-round RT-PCR of the TCR CDR3 employed the HTBI primer set. A single record per CDR3 protein comes from TCRdb applying MiXCR to the multiplex PCR reads. Here the sample spans roughly 800,000 distinct CDR3 sequences, about 38% being singletons.

Sequences were obtained from blood. The source of this sequence is a man in his late teens or twenties with Graves' hyperthyroidism. This sequence joins TRBV2 and TRBJ1-2, with a weak D call TRBD1 (6 bases). The CDR3 nucleotides are TGTGCCAGCAGTGAGATTACAGGGCGGGATGGCTACACCTTC. This sequence encodes CASSEITGRDGYTF.